The 7 T cell receptor beta chains listed next were all sequenced from one sample in a study of T cells after yellow fever vaccination. TCRdb independently ran MiXCR on the 5' RACE reads; one entry per CDR3 protein. Among 150,000 to 200,000 distinct CDR3 sequences listed, approximately 11% were seen once. The source material was CD8+ T cells sorted from PBMCs, sampled 15 days after the yellow fever booster vaccination. The receptor source for this set is a young man who received the YFV17D yellow fever vaccine.

The chain uses TRBV28 and TRBJ1-1; TRBD1 matches at 7 bases. The germline gives CDR1 MDHEN, CDR2 SYDVKM. Trimming removed 6 bases from V and 5 bases from J; junction bases left unmatched: 12. The CDR3 extends over 15 amino acids. Here the CDR3 DNA reads TGTGCCAGCAGCGTCAGGGGGTGGGGAGGGACTGAAGCTTTCTTT. This codes for CASSVRGWGGTEAFF.

The table lists this clonotype with a few counts. J is TRBJ1-6 and V is TRBV6-5; D not certain. CDR1 is MNHEY and CDR2 is SVGAGI in the germline V gene. Trimming pared 2 bases from V and 7 bases from J, leaving 6 bases between. CDR3 length: 13 residues. In DNA form, the CDR3 reads TGTGCCAGCAGTTACGGCGTGAATTCACCCCTCCACTTT. This translates into CASSYGVNSPLHF.

This clonotype was seen repeatedly, ten times or more. The rearrangement joins TRBV7-9 to TRBJ2-3, with 10 positions matching TRBD2. Per germline, CDR1 SEHNR and CDR2 FQNEAQ (reference sequence). The CDR3 is 17 residues long. V dropped 5 bases and J dropped 4; count of bases not matched to a gene: 12. In DNA, the CDR3 is TGTGCCAGCAGCCCCCCTGGGGGAGCGGGGGGGCCAGATACGCAGTATTTT. It is translated as CASSPPGGAGGPDTQYF.

The chain uses TRBV20-1 and TRBJ1-5, with a possible D match to TRBD1 (5 bases). Between the trimmed V and J ends, which lost 0 bases and 7 bases, there was a span of 16 bases. Germline V gene lookup returns CDR1 DFQATT and CDR2 SNEGSKA (reference sequence). This CDR3 region has 15 residues. The CDR3 protein is CSARDIWQGGQPQHF. For the CDR3, the DNA is TGCAGTGCTAGAGATATTTGGCAGGGTGGACAGCCCCAGCATTTT.

This rearrangement joins TRBV11-3 to TRBJ2-1, with 9 bases lining up with TRBD1. Germline V lookup: CDR1 SGHNT, CDR2 YENEEA. This CDR3 contains 14 residues. V was clipped by 1 base and J by 6 bases; unmatched bases: 1. CDR3 DNA sequence: TGTGCCAGCAGCTTAGGACAGGGGGGCAATGAGCAGTTCTTC. Its protein is CASSLGQGGNEQFF.

The genes are TRBV7-8 and TRBJ2-2; 11 bases match TRBD2. The CDR3 is 16 amino acids. The germline CDR1 and CDR2 sequences are SGHVS and FQNEAQ. V shed 5 bases and J 2 bases; nucleotides not matched to a gene: 4. CDR3 residues: CASSTSGGDNTGELFF. The CDR3 coding sequence is TGTGCCAGCAGCACTAGCGGGGGCGATAACACCGGGGAGCTGTTTTTT. The variable domain in full, completed from reference TRBV7-8 and TRBJ2-2, reads GAGVSQSPRYKVAKRGQDVALRCDPISGHVSLFWYQQALGQGPEFLTYFQNEAQLDKSGLPSDRFFAERPEGSVSTLKIQRTQQEDSAVYLCASSTSGGDNTGELFFGEGSRLTVL.

This clonotype was seen many times. The chain has TRBV6-4 and TRBJ2-3, with 15 bases lining up with TRBD2. CDR3 length: 17 residues. The V gene end was trimmed by 6 bases and the J gene end by 1 base; junction bases not matched to a gene: 5. The germline CDR1 and CDR2 sequences are MRHNA and SNTAGT. CDR3 protein: CASSRTSGGAGTDTQYF. The CDR3, as DNA: TGTGCCAGCAGCCGGACTAGCGGGGGGGCAGGCACAGATACGCAGTATTTT.